Listed below are T cell receptor beta chains from one sample, sequenced in a study of long-term antiretroviral therapy in people with HIV. Sequencing was performed with immunoSEQ multiplex PCR; in TCRdb, only in-frame clones are kept and a portion is missing. The table includes roughly 15,000 clones, approximately 89% detected once. Material: unsorted PBMCs, obtained 0.6 years after starting antiretroviral therapy. These receptors were collected from a woman in her thirties or forties with HIV. Both conserved end residues are part of each CDR3. D genes are given only for firm matches. Size is stated for part of the rows, as once, few or many counts, or as a class when the clone is expanded.

v_gene: TRBV30; d_gene: TRBD1; j_gene: TRBJ1-1; abundance: NA; CDR3nt: TGTGCCTGGAGTAAACAGGGGGGGACTGAAGCTTTCTTT; CDR3aa: CAWSKQGGTEAFF
v_gene: TRBV5-8; d_gene: NA; j_gene: TRBJ1-1; abundance: NA; CDR3nt: TGTGCCAGCAGCTTGGTTAGGCCTAGTGACACTGAAGCTTTCTTT; CDR3aa: CASSLVRPSDTEAFF
v_gene: TRBV14; d_gene: NA; j_gene: TRBJ1-6; abundance: NA; CDR3nt: TGTGCCAGCAGCCAATACGCGGCCAGTAATTCACCCCTCCACTTT; CDR3aa: CASSQYAASNSPLHF
v_gene: TRBV7-2; d_gene: NA; j_gene: TRBJ1-2; abundance: NA; CDR3nt: TGTGCCAGCAGCCCGTCGGGGGATAATGGCTACACCTTC; CDR3aa: CASSPSGDNGYTF
v_gene: TRBV9; d_gene: NA; j_gene: TRBJ2-2; abundance: NA; CDR3nt: TGTGCCAGCAGCGTTGGGACGGTTGGCGGGGAGCTGTTTTTT; CDR3aa: CASSVGTVGGELFF
v_gene: TRBV6-1; d_gene: NA; j_gene: TRBJ2-5; abundance: NA; CDR3nt: TGTGCCAGCAGTGATATTGCCCTAGCCGGTCAGGAGACCCAGTACTTC; CDR3aa: CASSDIALAGQETQYF
v_gene: TRBV4-1; d_gene: NA; j_gene: TRBJ1-2; abundance: NA; CDR3nt: TGCGCCAGCAGACGGACGGGGGGCCAAGCTAACTATGGCTACACCTTC; CDR3aa: CASRRTGGQANYGYTF
v_gene: TRBV11-2; d_gene: TRBD1; j_gene: TRBJ2-7; abundance: NA; CDR3nt: TGTGCCAGCAGTATTTCGCCGGGACAGGGAGTCCACGAGCAGTACTTC; CDR3aa: CASSISPGQGVHEQYF
v_gene: TRBV6-6; d_gene: NA; j_gene: TRBJ1-1; abundance: NA; CDR3nt: TGTGCCAGCAGTTACTCCGGGACAACTAACACTGAAGCTTTCTTT; CDR3aa: CASSYSGTTNTEAFF
v_gene: TRBV7-9; d_gene: TRBD1; j_gene: TRBJ1-6; abundance: NA; CDR3nt: TGTGCCAGCAGCCCGACAGGGTATGCTAATTCACCCCTCCACTTT; CDR3aa: CASSPTGYANSPLHF
v_gene: TRBV7-2; d_gene: NA; j_gene: TRBJ2-3; abundance: NA; CDR3nt: TGTGCCAGCAGCTCAGTCAGGGATACGCAGTATTTT; CDR3aa: CASSSVRDTQYF
v_gene: TRBV6-5; d_gene: NA; j_gene: TRBJ1-5; abundance: once; CDR3nt: TGTGCCAGCAGTTACTTTCCCCCGACAGGCAATCAGCCCCAGCATTTT; CDR3aa: CASSYFPPTGNQPQHF
v_gene: TRBV27; d_gene: TRBD2; j_gene: TRBJ2-3; abundance: NA; CDR3nt: TGTGCCAGCAGTTCCCCTAGCGGGACGGGGACGCAGTATTTT; CDR3aa: CASSSPSGTGTQYF
v_gene: TRBV10-3; d_gene: NA; j_gene: TRBJ1-4; abundance: NA; CDR3nt: TGTGCCATCAGTTCAGGGGCGGGGGAAAAACTGTTTTTT; CDR3aa: CAISSGAGEKLFF
v_gene: TRBV5-1; d_gene: NA; j_gene: TRBJ2-5; abundance: NA; CDR3nt: TGCGCCAGCAGCTTGACTGGCGACGCAAAGACCCAGTACTTC; CDR3aa: CASSLTGDAKTQYF
v_gene: TRBV2; d_gene: NA; j_gene: TRBJ1-3; abundance: NA; CDR3nt: TGTGCCAGCAGTGAGTCGGCGGGAAACACCATATATTTT; CDR3aa: CASSESAGNTIYF
v_gene: TRBV4-3; d_gene: TRBD1; j_gene: TRBJ1-4; abundance: NA; CDR3nt: TGCGCCAGCAGCCAAGTTTTCGGGACAGGGGCGCTTACTAATGAAAAACTGTTTTTT; CDR3aa: CASSQVFGTGALTNEKLFF
v_gene: TRBV29-1; d_gene: TRBD1; j_gene: TRBJ1-5; abundance: NA; CDR3nt: TGCAGCGTTGTGGGGGTAGGGGGCGCTTGTCAGCCCCAGCATTTT; CDR3aa: CSVVGVGGACQPQHF
v_gene: TRBV18; d_gene: NA; j_gene: TRBJ1-3; abundance: NA; CDR3nt: TGTGCCAGCTCACTAGGGACGGCCTCTGGAAACACCATATATTTT; CDR3aa: CASSLGTASGNTIYF
v_gene: TRBV7-2; d_gene: NA; j_gene: TRBJ1-6; abundance: NA; CDR3nt: TGTGCCAGCAGCCGCGACGGGGGAGTTAATTCACCCCTCCACTTT; CDR3aa: CASSRDGGVNSPLHF
v_gene: TRBV9; d_gene: TRBD1; j_gene: TRBJ1-2; abundance: few; CDR3nt: TGTGCCAGCAGCGTAGTCGTTGGACAGGCGGGTGGCTACACCTTC; CDR3aa: CASSVVVGQAGGYTF
v_gene: TRBV7-9; d_gene: TRBD1; j_gene: TRBJ1-5; abundance: NA; CDR3nt: TGTGCCAGCAGCTTTGGGACAGTCCCCAATCAGCCCCAGCATTTT; CDR3aa: CASSFGTVPNQPQHF
v_gene: TRBV6-5; d_gene: NA; j_gene: TRBJ1-5; abundance: NA; CDR3nt: TGTGCCAGCAGTTACTCGAGGCAGGCCAGTCAGCCCCAGCATTTT; CDR3aa: CASSYSRQASQPQHF
v_gene: TRBV11-2; d_gene: NA; j_gene: TRBJ1-3; abundance: NA; CDR3nt: TGTGCCAGCAGCTTAGCGACAGGCTACTCTGGAAACACCATATATTTT; CDR3aa: CASSLATGYSGNTIYF
v_gene: TRBV4-3; d_gene: NA; j_gene: TRBJ1-6; abundance: NA; CDR3nt: TGCGCCAGCAGCCAAGATCGGGTCGGGGGGGGTAATTCACCCCTCCACTTT; CDR3aa: CASSQDRVGGGNSPLHF
v_gene: TRBV4-1; d_gene: NA; j_gene: TRBJ2-2; abundance: NA; CDR3nt: TGCGCCAGCAGCCAAGACAGGGGGGTCGCGAACACCGGGGAGCTGTTTTTT; CDR3aa: CASSQDRGVANTGELFF
v_gene: TRBV19; d_gene: TRBD1; j_gene: TRBJ1-6; abundance: few; CDR3nt: TGTGCCAGTAACCTAGCTCGGGACAGTAATAATTCACCCCTCCACTTT; CDR3aa: CASNLARDSNNSPLHF
v_gene: TRBV5-1; d_gene: TRBD1; j_gene: TRBJ1-2; abundance: NA; CDR3nt: TGCGCCAGCAGCTTGGAAACAGGGGGAGGTTATGGCTACACCTTC; CDR3aa: CASSLETGGGYGYTF
v_gene: TRBV6-5; d_gene: NA; j_gene: TRBJ1-1; abundance: NA; CDR3nt: TGTGCCAGCACCCCGACAGACTACACTGGGGCTTTCTTT; CDR3aa: CASTPTDYTGAFF
v_gene: TRBV2; d_gene: NA; j_gene: TRBJ1-2; abundance: NA; CDR3nt: TGTGCCAGCAGTGAAATCGGTTCGGGCTACACCTTC; CDR3aa: CASSEIGSGYTF
v_gene: TRBV29-1; d_gene: TRBD1; j_gene: TRBJ2-1; abundance: NA; CDR3nt: TGCAGCTCAAGACAGGGCTCCTACAATGAGCAGTTCTTC; CDR3aa: CSSRQGSYNEQFF
v_gene: TRBV11-1; d_gene: TRBD2; j_gene: TRBJ2-7; abundance: NA; CDR3nt: TGTGCCAGCAGCCCGAGGCGGGGGAGCTCCTACGAGCAGTACTTC; CDR3aa: CASSPRRGSSYEQYF
v_gene: TRBV5-4; d_gene: NA; j_gene: TRBJ1-2; abundance: NA; CDR3nt: TGTGCCAGCAGCTTGGCCAACAACTATGGCTACACCTTC; CDR3aa: CASSLANNYGYTF
v_gene: TRBV7-2; d_gene: TRBD1; j_gene: TRBJ1-5; abundance: NA; CDR3nt: TGTGCCAGCAGCACCAAGACAGGGAGCAATCAGCCCCAGCATTTT; CDR3aa: CASSTKTGSNQPQHF
v_gene: TRBV18; d_gene: TRBD1; j_gene: TRBJ1-4; abundance: NA; CDR3nt: TGTGCCAGCTCACCAGACAGGGTGGGTGAAAAACTGTTTTTT; CDR3aa: CASSPDRVGEKLFF
v_gene: TRBV7-9; d_gene: TRBD2; j_gene: TRBJ2-3; abundance: NA; CDR3nt: TGTGCCAGCAGCCGTATGAGTGGACTAGCCACAGATACGCAGTATTTT; CDR3aa: CASSRMSGLATDTQYF
v_gene: TRBV5-1; d_gene: NA; j_gene: TRBJ2-7; abundance: few; CDR3nt: TGCGCCAGCAGCTTGGTCGGGAACTACGAGCAGTACTTC; CDR3aa: CASSLVGNYEQYF
v_gene: TRBV19; d_gene: NA; j_gene: TRBJ1-5; abundance: NA; CDR3nt: TGTGCCAGTAGTATTAAGGAGCGGGCCCAGCATTTT; CDR3aa: CASSIKERAQHF
v_gene: TRBV6-5; d_gene: NA; j_gene: TRBJ1-1; abundance: NA; CDR3nt: TGTGCCAGCGGGGAGAACACTGAAGCTTTCTTT; CDR3aa: CASGENTEAFF
v_gene: TRBV5-4; d_gene: NA; j_gene: TRBJ2-2; abundance: NA; CDR3nt: TGTGCCAGCAGCTTAACGACCGGGGAGCTGTTTTTT; CDR3aa: CASSLTTGELFF
v_gene: TRBV4-3; d_gene: NA; j_gene: TRBJ2-7; abundance: NA; CDR3nt: TGCGCCAGCAGCCAAGATAACCAGGGGAATTACGAGCAGTACTTC; CDR3aa: CASSQDNQGNYEQYF